This T cell receptor beta chain was captured in a study of T cell responses to AZD1222 COVID-19 vaccine. Sequencing was performed with immunoSEQ multiplex PCR; in TCRdb, only in-frame clones are kept and a portion is missing. The repertoire holds around 150,000 clones, with 75% to 85% as singletons. Points on this clone: What it binds is not known.

This CDR3 spans 14 amino acids. Germline-derived CDR1 and CDR2 are SGDLS and YYNGEE. The V end lost 0 bases, the J end lost 9 bases, and 15 bases lay between the germline ends. Study conclusions and caveats: Repertoires in all cases were sampled only once the peak T cell response had passed. Donor demographics were predominantly white British with a female majority; clonal diversity may be underestimated. Regions 160-218 and 743-854 held dominance among vaccine-associated CD4 TCRs, which spanned spike. An increase in Spike-specific TCR breadth and depth was observed after two AZD1222 doses.

The chain has TRBV9 and TRBJ2-5, with D maybe TRBD1 (6 bases). Sequences were derived from peripheral blood, sampled 28 days after the second dose of the MenACWY control vaccine. The sequence came from an adult who received the MenACWY meningococcal vaccine as a control. The CDR3 is CASSVADRFGAQYF. Written as DNA, the CDR3 is TGTGCCAGCAGCGTAGCCGACAGGTTTGGGGCCCAGTACTTC. Filled out from reference TRBV9 and TRBJ2-5, the complete variable domain reads DSGVTQTPKHLITATGQRVTLRCSPRSGDLSVYWYQQSLDQGLQFLIQYYNGEERAKGNILERFSAQQFPDLHSELNLSSLELGDSALYFCASSVADRFGAQYFGPGTRLLVL.